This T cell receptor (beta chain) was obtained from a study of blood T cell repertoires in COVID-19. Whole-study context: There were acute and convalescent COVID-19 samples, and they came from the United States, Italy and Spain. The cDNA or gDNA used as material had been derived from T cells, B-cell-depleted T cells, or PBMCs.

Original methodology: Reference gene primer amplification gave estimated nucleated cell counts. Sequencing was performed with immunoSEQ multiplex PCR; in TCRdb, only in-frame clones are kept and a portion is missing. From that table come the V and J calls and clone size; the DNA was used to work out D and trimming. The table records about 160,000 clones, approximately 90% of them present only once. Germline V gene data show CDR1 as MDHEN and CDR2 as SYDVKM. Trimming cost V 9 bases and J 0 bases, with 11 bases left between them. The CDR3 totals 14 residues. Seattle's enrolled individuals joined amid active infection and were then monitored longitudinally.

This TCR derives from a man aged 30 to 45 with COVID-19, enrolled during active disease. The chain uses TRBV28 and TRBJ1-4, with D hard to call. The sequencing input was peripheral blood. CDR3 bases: TGTGCCAGTAATCCCGGTGCAACTAATGAAAAACTGTTTTTT. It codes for CASNPGATNEKLFF.